The T cell receptor beta chain under discussion was sequenced for a study of cytomegalovirus exposure and HLA in healthy donors. 60 Vbeta and 13 Jbeta primers were used in PCR. Data came from immunoSEQ multiplex PCR; TCRdb stores just in-frame clones and leaves some out. Of approximately 160,000 clones in the sample, about three quarters were seen once. This CDR3 region has 14 residues. Germline V gives CDR1 SGHDT, CDR2 YYEEEE. V was cut by 1 base and J by 0 bases, with 8 bases left in between. This chain links TRBV5-6 with TRBJ2-7; tentative D call: TRBD1 (6 bases). The receptor was derived from a woman in her forties in good health and CMV-seropositive. The sequencing input was PBMCs. The CDR3 spells CASSLLGASYEQYF. CDR3 coding DNA: TGTGCCAGCAGCTTGTTGGGGGCCTCCTACGAGCAGTACTTC.